Shown below are 12 T cell receptor beta chains from a single sample sequenced in a study of blood T cell repertoires in COVID-19. The repertoire was sequenced with immunoSEQ multiplex PCR; TCRdb's copy has only in-frame clones and lacks some. The repertoire holds 46,000 or so clones, approximately 88% seen once, with about 7.3% in the top ten. Sequenced input: peripheral blood. The receptors derive from a man aged 50 to 60 with acute or convalescent COVID-19.

This rearrangement joins TRBV6-6 to TRBJ1-2, with 9 bases aligning to TRBD1. With V trimmed by 0 bases and J by 7 bases, 6 bases remained unmatched. CDR1 is MNHNY, CDR2 SVGAGI, per germline (reference sequence). CDR3 length equals 15 residues. The CDR3 here is CASSYSDRGETGYTF. DNA for the CDR3: TGTGCCAGCAGTTACTCGGACAGGGGTGAAACTGGCTACACCTTC.

The chain is built from TRBV27 and TRBJ2-3; the D gene is possibly TRBD2 (6 bases). Looked up from germline, CDR1 is MNHEY and CDR2 is SMNVEV (reference sequence). This CDR3 is built from 17 residues. V dropped 3 bases and J dropped 2 bases, with 18 bases sitting between them. CDR3 in amino acids: CASSFAPGAKYTDTQYF. The DNA of the CDR3 is TGTGCCAGCAGTTTTGCCCCGGGAGCGAAATACACAGATACGCAGTATTTT.

This clone was seen more than once but under ten times. The CDR3 here is CASSLMTGGRSSPLHF. Here the CDR3 DNA reads TGTGCCAGCAGCTTAATGACAGGGGGTAGGAGTTCACCCCTCCACTTT. V gene TRBV5-8 combines with J gene TRBJ1-6, with 9 bases matching TRBD1. Germline V CDR1 and CDR2: SGHTS, YDEGEE. Trimming cost V 2 bases and J 9 bases; bases outside gene matches: 9. The CDR3 loop spans 16 amino acids.

The genes are TRBV28 and TRBJ2-1; possible D gene TRBD2, 5 bases. Trimming shortened V by 4 bases and J by 12 bases, and 10 bases separated the two germline ends. Germline lookup yields CDR1 MDHEN and CDR2 SYDVKM. The CDR3 spans 11 residues. Here the CDR3 reads CASSYREGQFF. The CDR3 DNA is TGTGCCAGCAGTTACAGAGAGGGGCAGTTCTTC.

The CDR3, as DNA: TGTGCCACCAGTGATCCGGGGGGGTTGGGAGATACGCAGTATTTT. Amino acids: CATSDPGGLGDTQYF. The chain is built from TRBV24-1 and TRBJ2-3; 8 nucleotides line up with TRBD2. CDR3 length: 15 residues. After removal of 3 bases from V and 5 bases from J, the junction contained 6 bases not matched to a gene. CDR1 and CDR2 (germline): KGHDR, SFDVKD.

As concerns this clone: In the same sample, other DNA sequences code for this CDR3. V is TRBV7-2 and J is TRBJ1-2; no firm D call. Trimming left V 0 bases short and J 2 bases short, with 7 bases between. Germline CDR1 and CDR2: SGHTA and FQGNSA. The CDR3 spans 14 residues. CDR3 in DNA: TGTGCCAGCAGCTTAGCAGGAGGGAACTATGGCTACACCTTC. It encodes CASSLAGGNYGYTF.

The chain carries TRBV20-1 and TRBJ2-1; D might be TRBD2 (6 bases). There are 11 residues in the CDR3. CDR1 is DFQATT, CDR2 SNEGSKA, per germline (reference sequence). V lost 1 base, J lost 12 bases, and 10 bases lay in between. The CDR3 region has the DNA TGCAGTGCTAGAGCGGGGGACCCGCAGTTCTTC. Translated, it gives CSARAGDPQFF.

This chain uses TRBV6-6 with TRBJ1-4; the match to TRBD1 covers 11 bases. The CDR3 consists of 14 residues. Germline V gives CDR1 MNHNY, CDR2 SVGAGI (reference sequence). V trimming: 5 bases; J trimming: 5 bases; junction bases outside the gene matches: 1. The CDR3: CASSRDRGNEKLFF. The CDR3 nucleotides are TGTGCCAGCAGTCGGGACAGGGGGAATGAAAAACTGTTTTTT.

The chain joins TRBV29-1 to TRBJ1-2; 9 bases are a match to TRBD1. The length of the CDR3 is 14 residues. The germline CDR1 and CDR2 sequences are SQVTM and ANQGSEA. Losses at the gene ends were 4 bases for V and 7 bases for J; bases not matched to a gene: 10. CDR3 sequence (DNA): TGCAGCGTTGGAACTGGGACGGGACAGGGTGGCTACACCTTC. Residues: CSVGTGTGQGGYTF.

This clone appeared a single time. V is TRBV5-1 and J is TRBJ2-3, with D possibly matching TRBD1 (5 bases). Per germline, CDR1 SGHRS and CDR2 YFSETQ. CDR3 size: 17 residues. The ends were cut back, 0 bases at V and 1 base at J, with 15 bases in the middle. CDR3 nucleotides: TGCGCCAGCAGCTTGGGGTGGGGCGCGGTCGGCACAGATACGCAGTATTTT. It specifies CASSLGWGAVGTDTQYF.

The rearrangement uses TRBV12-3 or TRBV12-4 and TRBJ2-3, with a weak D call TRBD1 (6 bases). CDR3 length: 13 residues. Trimming left V 3 bases short and J 6 bases short, with 10 bases between. This CDR3 is CASSFSGEDTQYF. The CDR3 DNA sequence: TGTGCCAGCAGTTTCTCAGGGGAGGATACGCAGTATTTT.

The V call is TRBV7-2, the J call TRBJ2-7; possible D gene TRBD1, 5 bases. Germline CDR1 is SGHTA and CDR2 is FQGNSA. The CDR3 contains 13 residues. Trimming cost V 7 bases and J 2 bases, with 12 bases left between them. In nucleotides, the CDR3 is TGTGCCAGCACCCGACAGCCCCCCTACGAGCAGTACTTC. It codes for CASTRQPPYEQYF.